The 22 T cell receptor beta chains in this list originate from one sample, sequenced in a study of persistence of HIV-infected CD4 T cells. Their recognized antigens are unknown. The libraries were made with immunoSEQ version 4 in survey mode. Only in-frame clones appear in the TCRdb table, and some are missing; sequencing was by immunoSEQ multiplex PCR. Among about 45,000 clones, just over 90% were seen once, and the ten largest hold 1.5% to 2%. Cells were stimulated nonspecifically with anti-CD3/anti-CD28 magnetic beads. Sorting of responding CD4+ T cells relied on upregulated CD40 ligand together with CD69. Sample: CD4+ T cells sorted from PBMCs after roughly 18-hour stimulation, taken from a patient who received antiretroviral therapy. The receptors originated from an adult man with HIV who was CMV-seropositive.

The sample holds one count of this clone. The CDR3 coding sequence is TGTGCCAGCAGCTTAGATTACGGGGACGAGCAGTACTTC. This gives the protein CASSLDYGDEQYF. J is TRBJ2-7 and V is TRBV11-3; perhaps TRBD2 as D (5 bases). This CDR3 is 13 amino acids long. Per germline, CDR1 SGHNT and CDR2 YENEEA. Between the trimmed V and J ends, which lost 0 bases and 5 bases, there was a span of 8 bases. The variable domain in full, with the rest retrieved from reference TRBV11-3 and TRBJ2-7, is EAGVVQSPRYKIIEKKQPVAFWCNPISGHNTLYWYLQNLGQGPELLIRYENEEAVDDSQLPKDRFSAERLKGVDSTLKIQPAELGDSAVYLCASSLDYGDEQYFGPGTRLTVT.

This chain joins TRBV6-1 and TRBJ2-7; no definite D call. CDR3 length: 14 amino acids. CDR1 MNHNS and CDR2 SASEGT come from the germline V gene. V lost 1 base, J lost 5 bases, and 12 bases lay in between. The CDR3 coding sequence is TGTGCCAGCAGTGAAGGACCCCGCATCCACGAGCAGTACTTC. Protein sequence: CASSEGPRIHEQYF.

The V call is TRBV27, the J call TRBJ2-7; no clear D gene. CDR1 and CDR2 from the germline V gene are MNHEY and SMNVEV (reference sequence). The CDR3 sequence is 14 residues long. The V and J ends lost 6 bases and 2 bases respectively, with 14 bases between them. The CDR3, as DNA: TGTGCCAGCAGAAAAGCTCTTCCACCCTACGAGCAGTACTTC. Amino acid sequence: CASRKALPPYEQYF.

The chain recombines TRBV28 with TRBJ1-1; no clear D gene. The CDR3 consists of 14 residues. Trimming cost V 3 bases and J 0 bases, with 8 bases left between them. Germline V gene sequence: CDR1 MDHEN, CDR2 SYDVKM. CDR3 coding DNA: TGTGCCAGCAGTTTGCCCCCAATGAACACTGAAGCTTTCTTT. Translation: CASSLPPMNTEAFF.

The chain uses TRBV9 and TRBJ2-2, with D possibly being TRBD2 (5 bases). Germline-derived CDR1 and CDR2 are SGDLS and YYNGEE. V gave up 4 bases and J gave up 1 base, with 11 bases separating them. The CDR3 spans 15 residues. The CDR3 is CASSIRGRNTGELFF. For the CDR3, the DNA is TGTGCCAGCAGCATCCGGGGAAGGAACACCGGGGAGCTGTTTTTT.

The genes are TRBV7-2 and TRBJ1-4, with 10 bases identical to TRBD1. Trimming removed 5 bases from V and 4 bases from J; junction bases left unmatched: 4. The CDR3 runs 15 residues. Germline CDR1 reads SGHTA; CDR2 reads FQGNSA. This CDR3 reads CASSETGGSNEKLFF. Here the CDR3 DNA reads TGTGCCAGCAGCGAGACAGGGGGCAGTAATGAAAAACTGTTTTTT.

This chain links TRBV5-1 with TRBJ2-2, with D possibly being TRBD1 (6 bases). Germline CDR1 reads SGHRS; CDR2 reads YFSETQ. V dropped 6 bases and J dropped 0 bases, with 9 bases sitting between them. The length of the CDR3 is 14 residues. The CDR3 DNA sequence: TGCGCCAGCACCAGGGGACCGAACACCGGGGAGCTGTTTTTT. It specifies CASTRGPNTGELFF.

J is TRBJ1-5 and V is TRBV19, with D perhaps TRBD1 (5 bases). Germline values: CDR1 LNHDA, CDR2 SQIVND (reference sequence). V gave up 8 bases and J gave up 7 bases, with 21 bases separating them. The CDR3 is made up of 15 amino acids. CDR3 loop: CASVPAGTRVQPQHF. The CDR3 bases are TGTGCCAGTGTGCCGGCCGGGACTAGGGTCCAGCCCCAGCATTTT.

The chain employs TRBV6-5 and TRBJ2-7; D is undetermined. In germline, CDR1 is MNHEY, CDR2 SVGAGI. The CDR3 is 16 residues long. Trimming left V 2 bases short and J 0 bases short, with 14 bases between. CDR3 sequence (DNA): TGTGCCAGCAGTTACAATTTTTACGGACGCTCCTACGAGCAGTACTTC. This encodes CASSYNFYGRSYEQYF.

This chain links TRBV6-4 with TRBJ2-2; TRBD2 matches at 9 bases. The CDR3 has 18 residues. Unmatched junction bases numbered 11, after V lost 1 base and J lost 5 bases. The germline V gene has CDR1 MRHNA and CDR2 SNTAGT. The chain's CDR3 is CASSDFLGGAGGTGELFF. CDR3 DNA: TGTGCCAGCAGTGACTTTTTAGGTGGAGCGGGGGGTACCGGGGAGCTGTTTTTT.

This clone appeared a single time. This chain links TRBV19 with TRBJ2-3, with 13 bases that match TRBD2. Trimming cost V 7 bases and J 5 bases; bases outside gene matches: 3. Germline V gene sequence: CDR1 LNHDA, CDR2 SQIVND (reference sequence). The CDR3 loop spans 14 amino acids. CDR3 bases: TGTGCCAGTACCAGACTAGCGGGGGGAGATACGCAGTATTTT. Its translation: CASTRLAGGDTQYF.

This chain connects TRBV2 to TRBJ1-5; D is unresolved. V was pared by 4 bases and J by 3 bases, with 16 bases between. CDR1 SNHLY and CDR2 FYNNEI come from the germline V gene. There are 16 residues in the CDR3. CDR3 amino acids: CASSGVLGGVNQPQHF. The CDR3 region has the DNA TGTGCCAGCAGTGGGGTCCTCGGTGGCGTCAATCAGCCCCAGCATTTT.

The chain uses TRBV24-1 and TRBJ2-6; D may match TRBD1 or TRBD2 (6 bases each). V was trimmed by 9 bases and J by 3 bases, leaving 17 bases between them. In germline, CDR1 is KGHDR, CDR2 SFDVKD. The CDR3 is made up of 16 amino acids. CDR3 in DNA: TGTGCCACCGAACAGAGGGGGGCAGGTGGGGCCAACGTCCTGACTTTC. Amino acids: CATEQRGAGGANVLTF.

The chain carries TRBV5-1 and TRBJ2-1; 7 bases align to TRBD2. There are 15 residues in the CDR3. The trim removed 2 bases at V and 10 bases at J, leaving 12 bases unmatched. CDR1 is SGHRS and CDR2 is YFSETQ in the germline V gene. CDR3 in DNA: TGCGCCAGCAGCTTCCCTAGCGGAAACGGGGAGGAGCAGTTCTTC. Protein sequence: CASSFPSGNGEEQFF.

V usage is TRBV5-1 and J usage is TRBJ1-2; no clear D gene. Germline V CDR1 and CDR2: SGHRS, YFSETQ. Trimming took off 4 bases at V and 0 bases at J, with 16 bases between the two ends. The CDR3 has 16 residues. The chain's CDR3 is CASSLGQPVSNYGYTF. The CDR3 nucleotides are TGCGCCAGCAGCCTTGGGCAGCCGGTCTCTAACTATGGCTACACCTTC. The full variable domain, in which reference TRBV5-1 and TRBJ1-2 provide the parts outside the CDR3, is KAGVTQTPRYLIKTRGQQVTLSCSPISGHRSVSWYQQTPGQGLQFLFEYFSETQRNKGNFPGRFSGRQFSNSRSEMNVSTLELGDSALYLCASSLGQPVSNYGYTFGSGTRLTVV.

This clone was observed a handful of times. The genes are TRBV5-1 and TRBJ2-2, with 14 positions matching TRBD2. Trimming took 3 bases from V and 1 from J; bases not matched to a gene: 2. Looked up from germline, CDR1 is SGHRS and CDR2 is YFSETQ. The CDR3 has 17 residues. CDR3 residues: CASSWGLAGVNTGELFF. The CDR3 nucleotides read TGCGCCAGCAGCTGGGGACTAGCGGGAGTGAACACCGGGGAGCTGTTTTTT.

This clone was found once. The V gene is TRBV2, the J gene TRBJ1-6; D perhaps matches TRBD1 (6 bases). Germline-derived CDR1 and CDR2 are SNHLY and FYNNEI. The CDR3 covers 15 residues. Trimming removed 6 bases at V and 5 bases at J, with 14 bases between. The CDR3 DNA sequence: TGTGCCAGCAGCGGACAGAAAATTCATAATTCACCCCTCCACTTT. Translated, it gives CASSGQKIHNSPLHF.

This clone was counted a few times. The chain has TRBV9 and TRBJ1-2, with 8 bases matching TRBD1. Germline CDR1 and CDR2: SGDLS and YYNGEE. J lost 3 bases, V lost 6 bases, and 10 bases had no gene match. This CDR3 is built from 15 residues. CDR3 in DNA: TGTGCCAGCACTGGAACAGGGGGGCCTTACTATGGCTACACCTTC. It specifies CASTGTGGPYYGYTF.

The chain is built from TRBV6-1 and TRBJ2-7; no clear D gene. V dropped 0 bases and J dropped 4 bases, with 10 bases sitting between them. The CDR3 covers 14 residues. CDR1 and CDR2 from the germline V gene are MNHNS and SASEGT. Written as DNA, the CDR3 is TGTGCCAGCAGTGAAGCGCCAGCCGAGTACGAGCAGTACTTC. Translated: CASSEAPAEYEQYF.

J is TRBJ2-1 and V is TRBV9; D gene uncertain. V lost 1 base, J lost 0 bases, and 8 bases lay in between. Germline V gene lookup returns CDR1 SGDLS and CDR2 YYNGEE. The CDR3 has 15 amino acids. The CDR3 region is CASSVSGPSYNEQFF. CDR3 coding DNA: TGTGCCAGCAGCGTATCAGGCCCCTCCTACAATGAGCAGTTCTTC. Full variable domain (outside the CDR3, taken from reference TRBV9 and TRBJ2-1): DSGVTQTPKHLITATGQRVTLRCSPRSGDLSVYWYQQSLDQGLQFLIQYYNGEERAKGNILERFSAQQFPDLHSELNLSSLELGDSALYFCASSVSGPSYNEQFFGPGTRLTVL.

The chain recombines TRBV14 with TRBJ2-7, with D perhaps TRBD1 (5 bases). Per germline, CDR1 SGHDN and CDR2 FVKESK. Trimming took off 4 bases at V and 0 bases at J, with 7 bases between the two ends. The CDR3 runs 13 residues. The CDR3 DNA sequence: TGTGCCAGCAGCCGCAGGGTCTCCTACGAGCAGTACTTC. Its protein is CASSRRVSYEQYF. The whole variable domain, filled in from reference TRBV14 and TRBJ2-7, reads EAGVTQFPSHSVIEKGQTVTLRCDPISGHDNLYWYRRVMGKEIKFLLHFVKESKQDESGMPNNRFLAERTGGTYSTLKVQPAELEDSGVYFCASSRRVSYEQYFGPGTRLTVT.

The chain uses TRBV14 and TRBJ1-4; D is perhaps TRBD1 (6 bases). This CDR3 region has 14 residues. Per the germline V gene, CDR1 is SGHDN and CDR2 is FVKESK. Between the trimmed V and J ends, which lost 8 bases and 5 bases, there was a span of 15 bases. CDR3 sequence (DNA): TGTGCCAGCCGGGACACTCTAACAAATGAAAAACTGTTTTTT. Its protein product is CASRDTLTNEKLFF.